The T cell receptor (beta chain) under discussion was sequenced for a study of CD8+CD57+ T cells in acquired aplastic anemia. Profiling that covered TCR beta VDJ and CDR3 relied on genomic DNA as its template. Each CDR3 protein gets one entry after TCRdb re-called the reads with MiXCR. This sample has about 190,000 distinct CDR3 sequences, with approximately 48% found just once. This clonotype was seen repeatedly, ten times or more. The CDR3 extends over 15 amino acids. With 3 bases clipped from V and 6 bases from J, the junction kept 11 bases outside the gene matches. Patients chosen for sequencing had CD8+CD57+ cells that had expanded, as shown by flow cytometry.

The clonotype was recovered from a human donor with aplastic anemia. The chain joins TRBV12-3 or TRBV12-4 to TRBJ2-7; 7 bases fit TRBD1. Sequenced sample: sorted CD4+, CD8+, or CD8+CD57+ T cells (not recorded which) from PBMCs. CDR3 in amino acids: CASSFLRRDSLEQYF. CDR3 nucleotide sequence: TGTGCCAGCAGTTTCCTGCGCAGGGACAGTCTCGAGCAGTACTTC.